The clone carrying this T cell receptor beta chain showed up just a few times. Its specificity is not known. The sample is drawn from a study of beta chain features in type 1 diabetes. Study results and limitations: People with Type 1 diabetes carried modestly yet significantly shorter TCRB CDR3s in all four CD4+ subsets.

Sequenced material consisted of expressed TCRB transcripts (all of the isolated RNA was reverse transcribed). The protocol was immunoSEQ multiplex PCR, while the TCRdb copy is restricted to in-frame clones and leaves out a portion. The repertoire holds around 250,000 clones, with over 20% as singletons. Sequenced material: naive CD4+ T cells from blood. This receptor was taken from a woman between 40 and 55 years old with type 1 diabetes.

The CDR3 sequence: CASSVSSGGRVDEQFF. The CDR3 DNA reads TGTGCCAGCAGCGTATCTAGCGGGGGTAGGGTAGATGAGCAGTTCTTC. The rearrangement links TRBV9 to TRBJ2-1, with 10 bases identical to TRBD2. The CDR3 is 16 amino acids. Losses at the gene ends were 1 base for V and 8 bases for J; bases not matched to a gene: 9. The germline CDR1 and CDR2 sequences are SGDLS and YYNGEE.